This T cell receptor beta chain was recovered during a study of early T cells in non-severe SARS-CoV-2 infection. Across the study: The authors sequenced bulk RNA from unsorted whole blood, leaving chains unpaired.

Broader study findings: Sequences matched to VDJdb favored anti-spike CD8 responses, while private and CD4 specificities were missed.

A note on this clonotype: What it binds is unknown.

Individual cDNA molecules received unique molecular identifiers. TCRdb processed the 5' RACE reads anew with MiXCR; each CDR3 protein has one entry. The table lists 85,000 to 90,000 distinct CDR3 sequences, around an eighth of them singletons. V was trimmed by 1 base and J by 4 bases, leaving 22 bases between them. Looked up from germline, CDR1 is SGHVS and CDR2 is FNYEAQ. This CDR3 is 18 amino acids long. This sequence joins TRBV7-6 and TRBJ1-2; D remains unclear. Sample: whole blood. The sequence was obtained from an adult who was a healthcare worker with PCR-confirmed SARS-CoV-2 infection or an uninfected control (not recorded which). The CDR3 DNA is TGTGCCAGCAGCTTAGGGTCCGGAGTTCAACCCGCGTTCTATGGCTACACCTTC. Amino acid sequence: CASSLGSGVQPAFYGYTF. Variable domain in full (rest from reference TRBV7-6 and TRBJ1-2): GAGVSQSPRYKVTKRGQDVALRCDPISGHVSLYWYRQALGQGPEFLTYFNYEAQQDKSGLPNDRFSAERPEGSISTLTIQRTEQRDSAMYRCASSLGSGVQPAFYGYTFGSGTRLTVV.